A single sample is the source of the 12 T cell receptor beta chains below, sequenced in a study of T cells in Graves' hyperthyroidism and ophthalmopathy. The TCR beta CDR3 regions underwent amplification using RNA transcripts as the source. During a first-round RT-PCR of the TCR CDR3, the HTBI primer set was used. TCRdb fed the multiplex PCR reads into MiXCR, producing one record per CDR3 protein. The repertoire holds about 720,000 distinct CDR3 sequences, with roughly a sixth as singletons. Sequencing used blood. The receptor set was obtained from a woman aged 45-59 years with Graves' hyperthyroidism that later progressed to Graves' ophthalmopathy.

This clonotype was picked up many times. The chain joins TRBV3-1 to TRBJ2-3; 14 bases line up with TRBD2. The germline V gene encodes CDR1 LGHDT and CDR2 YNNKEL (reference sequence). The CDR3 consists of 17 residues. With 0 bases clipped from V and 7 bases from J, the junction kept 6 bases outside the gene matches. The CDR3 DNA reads TGTGCCAGCAGCCAAGAACCGGGACTAGCGGGGGAAAATACGCAGTATTTT. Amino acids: CASSQEPGLAGENTQYF.

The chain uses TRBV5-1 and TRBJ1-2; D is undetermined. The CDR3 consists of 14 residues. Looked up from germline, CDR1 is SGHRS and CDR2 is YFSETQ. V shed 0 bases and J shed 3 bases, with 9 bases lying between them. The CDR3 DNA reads TGCGCCAGCAGCTTGGCGTCTGGTGACTATGGCTACACCTTC. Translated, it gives CASSLASGDYGYTF.

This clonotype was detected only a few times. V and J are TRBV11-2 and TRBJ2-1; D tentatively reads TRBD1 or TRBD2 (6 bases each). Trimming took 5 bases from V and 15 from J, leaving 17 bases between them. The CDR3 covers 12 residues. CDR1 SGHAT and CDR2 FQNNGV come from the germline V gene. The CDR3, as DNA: TGTGCCAGCAGCCCACCCTGGGGGGCGTCGTTCTTC. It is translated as CASSPPWGASFF. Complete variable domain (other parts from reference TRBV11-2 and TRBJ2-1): EAGVAQSPRYKIIEKRQSVAFWCNPISGHATLYWYQQILGQGPKLLIQFQNNGVVDDSQLPKDRFSAERLKGVDSTLKIQPAKLEDSAVYLCASSPPWGASFFGPGTRLTVL.

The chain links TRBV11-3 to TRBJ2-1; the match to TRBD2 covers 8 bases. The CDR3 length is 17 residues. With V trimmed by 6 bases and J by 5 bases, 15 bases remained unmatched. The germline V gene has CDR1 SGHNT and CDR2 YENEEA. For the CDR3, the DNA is TGTGCCAGCAGTCGAACCGGGAGGGGGGGGTCAGACAATGAGCAGTTCTTC. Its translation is CASSRTGRGGSDNEQFF.

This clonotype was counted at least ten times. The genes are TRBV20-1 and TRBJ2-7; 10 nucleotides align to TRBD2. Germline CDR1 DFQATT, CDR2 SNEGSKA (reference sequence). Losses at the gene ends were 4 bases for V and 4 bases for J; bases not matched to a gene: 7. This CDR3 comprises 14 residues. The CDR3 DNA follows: TGCAGTGCTACCCCTAGCGGGGGTGGGTACGAGCAGTACTTC. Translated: CSATPSGGGYEQYF.

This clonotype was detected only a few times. CDR3 nucleotides: TGTGCCAGCAGCTGGGACCGACAAACCTATGGCTACACCTTC. Protein: CASSWDRQTYGYTF. The rearrangement links TRBV2 to TRBJ1-2; tentative D call: TRBD1 (5 bases). The V and J ends lost 6 bases and 4 bases respectively, with 15 bases between them. Germline V gene sequence: CDR1 SNHLY, CDR2 FYNNEI. This CDR3 region has 14 residues.

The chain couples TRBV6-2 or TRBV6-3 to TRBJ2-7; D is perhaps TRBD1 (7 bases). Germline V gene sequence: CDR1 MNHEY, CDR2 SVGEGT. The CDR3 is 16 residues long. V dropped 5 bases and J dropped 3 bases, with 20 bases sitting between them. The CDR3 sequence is CASSKGAGGFIYEQYF. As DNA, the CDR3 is TGTGCCAGCAGTAAGGGGGCAGGGGGGTTTATCTACGAGCAGTACTTC.

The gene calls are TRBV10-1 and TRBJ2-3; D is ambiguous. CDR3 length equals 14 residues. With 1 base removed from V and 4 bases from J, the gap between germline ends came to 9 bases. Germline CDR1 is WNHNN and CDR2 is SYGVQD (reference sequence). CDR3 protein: CASSEFRTADTQYF. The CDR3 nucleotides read TGCGCCAGCAGTGAGTTTCGGACGGCAGATACGCAGTATTTT.

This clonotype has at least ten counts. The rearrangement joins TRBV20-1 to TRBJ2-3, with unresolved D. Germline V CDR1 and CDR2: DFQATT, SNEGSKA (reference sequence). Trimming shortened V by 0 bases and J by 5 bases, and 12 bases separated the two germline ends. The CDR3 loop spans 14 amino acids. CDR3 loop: CSARELDVRDTQYF. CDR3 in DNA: TGCAGTGCTAGAGAACTTGACGTACGAGATACGCAGTATTTT.

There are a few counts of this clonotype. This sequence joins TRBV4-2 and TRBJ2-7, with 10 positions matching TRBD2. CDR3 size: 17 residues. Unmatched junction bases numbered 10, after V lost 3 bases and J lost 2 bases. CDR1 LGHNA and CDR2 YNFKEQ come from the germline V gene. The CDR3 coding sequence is TGTGCCAGCAGCCAGTCTAGAACTAGCGGGGACACCTACGAGCAGTACTTC. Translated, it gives CASSQSRTSGDTYEQYF.

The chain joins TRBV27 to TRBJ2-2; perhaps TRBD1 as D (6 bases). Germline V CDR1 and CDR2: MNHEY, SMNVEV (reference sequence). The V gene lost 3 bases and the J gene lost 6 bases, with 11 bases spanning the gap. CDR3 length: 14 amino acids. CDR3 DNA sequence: TGTGCCAGCAGTTTGATGACAGGCCCCGGGGAGCTGTTTTTT. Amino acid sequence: CASSLMTGPGELFF.

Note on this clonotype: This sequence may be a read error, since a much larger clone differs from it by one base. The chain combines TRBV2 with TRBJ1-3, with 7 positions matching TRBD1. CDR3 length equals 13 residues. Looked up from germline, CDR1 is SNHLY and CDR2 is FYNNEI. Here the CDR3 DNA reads TGTGCCAGCAGGGGGGACAGTGGAAACACCATACATTTT. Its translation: CASRGDSGNTIHF. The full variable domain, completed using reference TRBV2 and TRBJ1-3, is EPEVTQTPSHQVTQMGQEVILRCVPISNHLYFYWYRQILGQKVEFLVSFYNNEISEKSEIFDDQFSVERPDGSNFTLKIRSTKLEDSAMYFCASRGDSGNTIHFGEGSWLTVV.